This record looks at one TCR beta chain sequence and its context. The data were obtained in a study of T cell changes during pregnancy in multiple sclerosis. This table comes from immunoSEQ multiplex PCR, and its TCRdb copy is limited to in-frame clones, with some not included. The sample records around 80,000 clones, around 94% being singletons. There are 11 residues in the CDR3. Germline CDR1 and CDR2: MDHEN and SYDVKM. With 5 bases removed from V and 5 bases from J, the gap between germline ends came to 4 bases. The receptor's source is a female donor in good health, enrolled as a control in a pregnancy study. The input for sequencing was peripheral blood, taken in the second trimester of pregnancy. This sequence joins TRBV28 and TRBJ2-1; no firm D call. The CDR3: CASSLNNEQFF. The CDR3 DNA sequence: TGTGCCAGCAGTCTAAACAATGAGCAGTTCTTC.